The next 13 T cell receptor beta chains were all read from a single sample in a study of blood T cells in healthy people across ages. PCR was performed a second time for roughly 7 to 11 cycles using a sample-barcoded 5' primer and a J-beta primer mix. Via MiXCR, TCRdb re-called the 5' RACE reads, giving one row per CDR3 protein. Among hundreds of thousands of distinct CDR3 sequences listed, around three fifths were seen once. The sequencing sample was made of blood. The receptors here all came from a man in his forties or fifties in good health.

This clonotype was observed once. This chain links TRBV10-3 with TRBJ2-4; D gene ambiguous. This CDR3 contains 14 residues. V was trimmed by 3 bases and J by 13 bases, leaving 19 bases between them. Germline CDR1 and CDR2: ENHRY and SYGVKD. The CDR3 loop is CAISEQNSIYGQYF. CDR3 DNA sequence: TGTGCCATCAGTGAACAAAACAGCATCTACGGGCAGTACTTC.

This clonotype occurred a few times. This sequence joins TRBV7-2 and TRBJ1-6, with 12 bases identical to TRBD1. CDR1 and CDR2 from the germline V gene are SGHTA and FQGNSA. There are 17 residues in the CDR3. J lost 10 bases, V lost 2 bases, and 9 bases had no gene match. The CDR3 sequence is CASSLRAGTGGFSPLHF. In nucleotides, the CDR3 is TGTGCCAGCAGCTTAAGGGCCGGGACAGGGGGCTTCTCACCCCTCCACTTT.

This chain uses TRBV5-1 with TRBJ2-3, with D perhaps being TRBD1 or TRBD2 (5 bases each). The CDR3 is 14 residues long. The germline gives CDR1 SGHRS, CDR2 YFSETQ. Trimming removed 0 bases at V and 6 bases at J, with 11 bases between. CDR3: CASSLADRGDTQYF. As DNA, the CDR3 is TGCGCCAGCAGCTTGGCAGACAGAGGGGATACGCAGTATTTT.

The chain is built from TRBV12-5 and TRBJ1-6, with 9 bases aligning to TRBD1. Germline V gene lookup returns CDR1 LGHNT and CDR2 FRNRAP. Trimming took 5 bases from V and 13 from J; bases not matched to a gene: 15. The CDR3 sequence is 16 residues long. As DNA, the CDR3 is TGTGCTAGTGGTGCGGGACAGGGCCGGCTTTGTTATCCCCTCCACTTT. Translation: CASGAGQGRLCYPLHF.

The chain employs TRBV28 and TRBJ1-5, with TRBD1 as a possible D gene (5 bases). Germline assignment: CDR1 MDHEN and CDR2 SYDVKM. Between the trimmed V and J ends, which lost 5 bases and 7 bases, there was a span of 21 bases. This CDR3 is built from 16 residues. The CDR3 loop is CASSQDQGAGGQPQHF. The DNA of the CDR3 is TGTGCCAGCAGTCAAGACCAGGGAGCGGGTGGGCAGCCCCAGCATTTT.

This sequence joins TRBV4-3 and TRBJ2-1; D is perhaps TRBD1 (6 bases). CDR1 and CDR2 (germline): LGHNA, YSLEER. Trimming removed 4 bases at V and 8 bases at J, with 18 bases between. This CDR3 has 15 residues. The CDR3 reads CASSPYNRVGHEQFF. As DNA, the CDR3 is TGCGCCAGCAGCCCTTATAACAGGGTAGGCCATGAGCAGTTCTTC.

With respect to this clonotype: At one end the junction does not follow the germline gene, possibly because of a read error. The CDR3 here is CASSQEWGNTGELFF. As DNA, the CDR3 is TGTGCCAGCAGCCAAGAATGGGGTAACACAGGGGAGCTGTTTTTT. The V call is TRBV4-2, the J call TRBJ2-2; D unresolved. CDR1 is LGHNA and CDR2 is YNFKEQ in the germline V gene. The CDR3 has 15 amino acids.

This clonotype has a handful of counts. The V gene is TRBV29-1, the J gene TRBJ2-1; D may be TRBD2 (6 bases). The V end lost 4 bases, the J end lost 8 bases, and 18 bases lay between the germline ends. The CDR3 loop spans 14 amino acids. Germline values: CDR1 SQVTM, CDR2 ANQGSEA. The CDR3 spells CSVVRLPPGDEQFF. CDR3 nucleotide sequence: TGCAGCGTTGTTCGTCTCCCGCCGGGGGATGAGCAGTTCTTC.

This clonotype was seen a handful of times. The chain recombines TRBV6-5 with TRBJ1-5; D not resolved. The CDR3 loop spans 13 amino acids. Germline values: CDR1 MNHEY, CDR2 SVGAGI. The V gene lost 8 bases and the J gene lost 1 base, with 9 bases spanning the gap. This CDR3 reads CASGKGSNQPQHF. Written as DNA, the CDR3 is TGTGCCAGCGGTAAGGGAAGCAATCAGCCCCAGCATTTT.

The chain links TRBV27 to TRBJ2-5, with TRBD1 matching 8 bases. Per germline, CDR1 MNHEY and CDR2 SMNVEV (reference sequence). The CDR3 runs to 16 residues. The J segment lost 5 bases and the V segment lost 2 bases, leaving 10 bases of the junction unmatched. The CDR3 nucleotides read TGTGCCAGCAGTTTACGGCAGGGGGCTCCAGGGGAGACCCAGTACTTC. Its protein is CASSLRQGAPGETQYF.

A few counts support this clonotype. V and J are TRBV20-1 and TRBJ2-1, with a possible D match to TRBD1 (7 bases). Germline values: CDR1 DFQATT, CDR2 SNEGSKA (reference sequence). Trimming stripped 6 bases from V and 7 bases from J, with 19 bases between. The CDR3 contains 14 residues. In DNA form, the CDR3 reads TGCAGTGCCCAAGGAGGGGACAGCGGTAATGAGCAGTTCTTC. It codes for CSAQGGDSGNEQFF.

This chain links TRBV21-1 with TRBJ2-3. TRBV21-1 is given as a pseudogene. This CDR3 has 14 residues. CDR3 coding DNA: TGTGCCAGCAGCAAAGACCCGAGGATAGATACGCAGTATTTT. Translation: CASSKDPRIDTQYF.

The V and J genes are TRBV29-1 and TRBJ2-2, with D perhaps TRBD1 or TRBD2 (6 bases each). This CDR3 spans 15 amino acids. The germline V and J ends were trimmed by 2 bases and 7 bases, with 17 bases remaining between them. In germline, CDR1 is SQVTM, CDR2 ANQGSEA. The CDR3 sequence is CSVESGAPWDGELFF. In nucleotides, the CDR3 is TGCAGCGTTGAATCGGGGGCCCCTTGGGACGGGGAGCTGTTTTTT.